A selection of T cell receptor beta chains follows, all from one sample in a study of T cell changes during pregnancy in multiple sclerosis. Repertoires were generated with immunoSEQ multiplex PCR, while TCRdb's copy carries only in-frame clones and drops some. Of about 52,000 clones listed, over 85% are singletons. Sequenced material: CD4+ T cells from peripheral blood mononuclear cells, taken before pregnancy. The receptor source for this set is a female donor with multiple sclerosis, enrolled in a pregnancy study. Both conserved end residues are part of each CDR3. A D gene is named only where the DNA matches it firmly. Some rows mark clone size as missing; the rest say once, few, many or name a class of expanded clone.

cdr3_aa	cdr3_nt	clone_size	j_call	v_call	d_call
CASSPGGSYEQYF	TGTGCCAGCAGCCCGGGGGGGAGCTACGAGCAGTACTTC	NA	TRBJ2-7	TRBV11-1	TRBD2
CASSVGAASGTSGRAITYEQYF	TGTGCCAGCAGCGTAGGGGCAGCCTCCGGGACTAGCGGGAGGGCCATCACCTACGAGCAGTACTTC	NA	TRBJ2-7	TRBV9	TRBD2
CASSSPLAYYNEQFF	TGCGCCAGCAGCTCCCCACTAGCGTACTACAATGAGCAGTTCTTC	NA	TRBJ2-1	TRBV5-1	TRBD2
CASKRLTDSNQPQHF	TGTGCCAGCAAACGGCTGACAGATAGCAATCAGCCCCAGCATTTT	NA	TRBJ1-5	TRBV2	NA
CAWSVWGQGRNEQYF	TGTGCCTGGAGTGTATGGGGACAGGGGAGGAACGAGCAGTACTTC	NA	TRBJ2-7	TRBV30	TRBD1
CASSQAAAVNTEAFF	TGTGCCAGCAGCCAAGCAGCGGCGGTGAACACTGAAGCTTTCTTT	NA	TRBJ1-1	TRBV7-2	NA
CASSALVKGAEAFF	TGTGCCAGCAGTGCCCTCGTTAAGGGGGCTGAAGCTTTCTTT	NA	TRBJ1-1	TRBV27	NA
CASSQKRGGQGGYGYTF	TGCGCCAGCAGCCAAAAAAGGGGGGGACAGGGAGGCTATGGCTACACCTTC	NA	TRBJ1-2	TRBV4-1	TRBD1
CASSPPPAWRSYNEQFF	TGTGCCAGCAGCCCACCCCCAGCATGGAGGTCCTACAATGAGCAGTTCTTC	NA	TRBJ2-1	TRBV7-2	NA
CASSQSYPGRGISGELFF	TGCGCCAGCAGTCAATCGTACCCCGGCAGGGGGATATCCGGGGAGCTGTTTTTT	NA	TRBJ2-2	TRBV23-1	TRBD1
CASRPQGILRVGEQYF	TGTGCCAGCAGACCCCAGGGGATACTAAGGGTAGGGGAGCAGTACTTC	NA	TRBJ2-7	TRBV28	NA
CARCRDRGTLTLNEKLFF	TGTGCCAGATGCCGGGACAGGGGTACCCTAACCCTTAATGAAAAACTGTTTTTT	NA	TRBJ1-4	TRBV19	TRBD1
CASSPNQETQYF	TGTGCCAGCTCACCCAACCAAGAGACCCAGTACTTC	NA	TRBJ2-5	TRBV18	NA
CASRRKNIQYF	TGTGCCAGCAGGAGAAAAAACATTCAGTACTTC	NA	TRBJ2-4	TRBV27	NA
CASSYRGLYEQYF	TGTGCCAGCAGTTACCGGGGTTTATACGAGCAGTACTTC	once	TRBJ2-7	TRBV27	NA
CASSVGDRGGSEQYF	TGTGCCAGCAGCGTAGGGGACAGGGGAGGCTCCGAGCAGTACTTC	NA	TRBJ2-7	TRBV7-2	TRBD1
CASSPPSRVGETQYF	TGTGCCAGCAGCCCCCCCTCCAGGGTAGGAGAGACCCAGTACTTC	NA	TRBJ2-5	TRBV5-6	NA
CASRRDRETQYF	TGCGCCAGCAGGCGGGACAGGGAGACCCAGTACTTC	NA	TRBJ2-5	TRBV5-1	TRBD1
CASSIMASSTDTQYF	TGTGCCAGTAGTATTATGGCATCTAGCACAGATACGCAGTATTTT	NA	TRBJ2-3	TRBV19	NA
CATSAQAGGRGEKLFF	TGTGCCACCAGCGCTCAAGCCGGGGGAAGAGGTGAAAAACTGTTTTTT	NA	TRBJ1-4	TRBV15	NA
CASSVRERDSHEQFF	TGCGCCAGCAGTGTTAGAGAGCGGGATAGTCATGAGCAGTTCTTC	NA	TRBJ2-1	TRBV10-2	TRBD2
CASSPPRMNNEQFF	TGTGCCAGCTCACCACCGAGGATGAATAATGAGCAGTTCTTC	few	TRBJ2-1	TRBV18	NA